The T cell receptor beta chain under discussion was sequenced for a study of blood T cells in healthy people across ages. Then a second PCR, running roughly 6 to 12 cycles, was carried out with a sample-barcoded 5' primer and a J-beta primer mix. TCRdb re-called the 5' RACE reads through MiXCR, storing one row per CDR3 protein. Found here are 600,000 to 800,000 distinct CDR3 sequences, over 40% of them singletons; the top ten hold about 13%. Notes on the study in general: Among T cells, TCR beta diversity per million cells dropped roughly linearly as age rose.

Each sample yielded at least 7 million isolated PBMCs. Extraction of total RNA produced a minimum of 5 micrograms from each sample. This clonotype was seen a few times. The antigen is unknown. The sequence was obtained from a woman of 80 years or more in good health. The sequencing sample was made of blood.

This CDR3 is CASSPTRDQPQHF. DNA for the CDR3: TGTGCCAGCTCACCGACGAGGGATCAGCCCCAGCATTTT. The chain joins TRBV18 to TRBJ1-5; D remains ambiguous. V lost 3 bases and J 5 bases, leaving 8 bases between the germline ends. Germline V gene sequence: CDR1 KGHSH, CDR2 LQKENI. This CDR3 has 13 residues.